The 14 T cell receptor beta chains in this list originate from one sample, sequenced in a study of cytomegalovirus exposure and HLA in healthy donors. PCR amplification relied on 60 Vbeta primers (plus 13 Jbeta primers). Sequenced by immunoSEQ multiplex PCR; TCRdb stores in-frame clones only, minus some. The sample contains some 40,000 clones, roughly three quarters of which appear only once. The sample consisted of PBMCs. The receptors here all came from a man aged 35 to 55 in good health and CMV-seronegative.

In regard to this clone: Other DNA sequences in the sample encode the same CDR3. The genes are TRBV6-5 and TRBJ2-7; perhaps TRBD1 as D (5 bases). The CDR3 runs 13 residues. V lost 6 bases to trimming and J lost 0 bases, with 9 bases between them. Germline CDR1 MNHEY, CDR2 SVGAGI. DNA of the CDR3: TGTGCCAGCAGCCTGACAGCCTCCTACGAGCAGTACTTC. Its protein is CASSLTASYEQYF.

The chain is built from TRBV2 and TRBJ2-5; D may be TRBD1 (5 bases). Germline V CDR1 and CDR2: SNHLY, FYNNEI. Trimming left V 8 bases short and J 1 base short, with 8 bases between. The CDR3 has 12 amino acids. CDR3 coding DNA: TGTGCCAGCGGGGCAGCCCAAGAGACCCAGTACTTC. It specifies CASGAAQETQYF.

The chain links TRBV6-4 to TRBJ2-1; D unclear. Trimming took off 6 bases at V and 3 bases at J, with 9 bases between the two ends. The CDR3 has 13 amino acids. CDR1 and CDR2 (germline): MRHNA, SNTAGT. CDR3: CASSPGVYNEQFF. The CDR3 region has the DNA TGTGCCAGCAGCCCCGGTGTCTACAATGAGCAGTTCTTC.

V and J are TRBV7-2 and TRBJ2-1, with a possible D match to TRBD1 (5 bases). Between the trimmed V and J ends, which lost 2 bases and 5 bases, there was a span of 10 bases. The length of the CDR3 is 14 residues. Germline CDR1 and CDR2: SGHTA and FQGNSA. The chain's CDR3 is CASSLMGPNNEQFF. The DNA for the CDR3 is TGTGCCAGCAGCTTAATGGGGCCGAACAATGAGCAGTTCTTC.

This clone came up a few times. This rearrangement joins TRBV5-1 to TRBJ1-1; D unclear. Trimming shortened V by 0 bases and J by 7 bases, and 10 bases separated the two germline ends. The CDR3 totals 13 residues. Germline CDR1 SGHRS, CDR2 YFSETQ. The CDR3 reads CASSLAEGLEAFF. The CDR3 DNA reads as TGCGCCAGCAGCTTGGCCGAGGGCCTTGAAGCTTTCTTT.

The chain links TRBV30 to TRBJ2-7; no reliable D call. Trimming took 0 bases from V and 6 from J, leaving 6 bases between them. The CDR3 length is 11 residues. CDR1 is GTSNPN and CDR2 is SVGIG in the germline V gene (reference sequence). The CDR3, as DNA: TGTGCCTGGAGTGTACTCGTCGAGCAGTACTTC. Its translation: CAWSVLVEQYF.

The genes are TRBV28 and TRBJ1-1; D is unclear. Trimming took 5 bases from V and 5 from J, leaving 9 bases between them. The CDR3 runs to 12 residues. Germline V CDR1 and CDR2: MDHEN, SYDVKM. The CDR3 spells CASSTVDTEAFF. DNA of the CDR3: TGTGCCAGCAGTACAGTGGATACTGAAGCTTTCTTT. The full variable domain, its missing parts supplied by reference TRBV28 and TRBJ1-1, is DVKVTQSSRYLVKRTGEKVFLECVQDMDHENMFWYRQDPGLGLRLIYFSYDVKMKEKGDIPEGYSVSREKKERFSLILESASTNQTSMYLCASSTVDTEAFFGQGTRLTVV.

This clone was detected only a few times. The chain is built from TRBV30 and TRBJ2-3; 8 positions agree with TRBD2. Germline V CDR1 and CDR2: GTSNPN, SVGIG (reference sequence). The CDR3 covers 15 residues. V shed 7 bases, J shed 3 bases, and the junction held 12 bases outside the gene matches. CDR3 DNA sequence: TGTGCCTACACCCTAACGGGGGGGGATACAGATACGCAGTATTTT. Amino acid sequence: CAYTLTGGDTDTQYF.

CDR3 protein: CAWSEPGQGRTGELFF. Here the CDR3 DNA reads TGTGCCTGGAGTGAACCGGGACAGGGCAGGACCGGGGAGCTGTTTTTT. The V and J genes are TRBV30 and TRBJ2-2, with 9 bases identical to TRBD1. The CDR3 covers 16 residues. J gave up 5 bases and V 1 base, and 8 bases lay outside the gene matches. Looked up from germline, CDR1 is GTSNPN and CDR2 is SVGIG (reference sequence).

CDR3 coding DNA: TGTGCCAGCAGCTTAGGACTAGCGGGGGGATCCTACGAGCAGTACTTC. The encoded protein is CASSLGLAGGSYEQYF. J is TRBJ2-7 and V is TRBV13, with 12 nucleotides matching TRBD2. From germline, CDR1 is PRHDT and CDR2 FYEKMQ (reference sequence). This CDR3 region has 16 residues. The J segment lost 1 base and the V segment lost 0 bases, leaving 1 base of the junction unmatched.

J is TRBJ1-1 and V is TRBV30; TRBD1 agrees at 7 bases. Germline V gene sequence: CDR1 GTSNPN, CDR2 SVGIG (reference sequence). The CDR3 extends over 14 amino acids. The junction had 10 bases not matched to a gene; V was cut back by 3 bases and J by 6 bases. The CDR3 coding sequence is TGTGCCTGGAGCCCTAGACAGGGTAGGGCTGAAGCTTTCTTT. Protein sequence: CAWSPRQGRAEAFF.

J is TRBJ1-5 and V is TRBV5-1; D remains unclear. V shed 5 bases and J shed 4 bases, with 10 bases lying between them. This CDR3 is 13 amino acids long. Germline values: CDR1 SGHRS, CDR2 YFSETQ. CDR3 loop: CASSGKINQPQHF. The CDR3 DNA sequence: TGCGCCAGCAGTGGCAAGATAAATCAGCCCCAGCATTTT.

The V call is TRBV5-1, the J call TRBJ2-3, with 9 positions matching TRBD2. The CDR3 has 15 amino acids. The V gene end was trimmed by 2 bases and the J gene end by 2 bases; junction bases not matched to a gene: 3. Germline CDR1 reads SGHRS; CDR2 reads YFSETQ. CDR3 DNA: TGCGCCAGCAGCTTCGGCGGGGGGGACACAGATACGCAGTATTTT. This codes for CASSFGGGDTDTQYF.

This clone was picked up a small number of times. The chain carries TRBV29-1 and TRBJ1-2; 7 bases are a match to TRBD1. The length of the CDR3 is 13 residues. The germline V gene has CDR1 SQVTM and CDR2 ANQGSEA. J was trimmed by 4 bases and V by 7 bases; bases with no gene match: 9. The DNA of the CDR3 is TGCAGCGATCTTCCCGGGACAGTCTATGGCTACACCTTC. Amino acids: CSDLPGTVYGYTF.